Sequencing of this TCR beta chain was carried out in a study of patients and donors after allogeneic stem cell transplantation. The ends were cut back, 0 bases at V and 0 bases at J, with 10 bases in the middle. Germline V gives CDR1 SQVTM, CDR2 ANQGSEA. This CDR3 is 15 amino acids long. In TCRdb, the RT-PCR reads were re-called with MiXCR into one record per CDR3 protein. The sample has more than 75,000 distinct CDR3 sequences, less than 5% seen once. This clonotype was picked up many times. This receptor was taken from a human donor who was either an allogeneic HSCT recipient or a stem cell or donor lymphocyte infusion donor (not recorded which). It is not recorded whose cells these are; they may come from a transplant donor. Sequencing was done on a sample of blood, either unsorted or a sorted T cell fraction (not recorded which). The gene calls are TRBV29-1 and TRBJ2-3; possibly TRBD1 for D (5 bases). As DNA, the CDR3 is TGCAGCGTTGAAGATCAGGGAATCAGCACAGATACGCAGTATTTT. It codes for CSVEDQGISTDTQYF.